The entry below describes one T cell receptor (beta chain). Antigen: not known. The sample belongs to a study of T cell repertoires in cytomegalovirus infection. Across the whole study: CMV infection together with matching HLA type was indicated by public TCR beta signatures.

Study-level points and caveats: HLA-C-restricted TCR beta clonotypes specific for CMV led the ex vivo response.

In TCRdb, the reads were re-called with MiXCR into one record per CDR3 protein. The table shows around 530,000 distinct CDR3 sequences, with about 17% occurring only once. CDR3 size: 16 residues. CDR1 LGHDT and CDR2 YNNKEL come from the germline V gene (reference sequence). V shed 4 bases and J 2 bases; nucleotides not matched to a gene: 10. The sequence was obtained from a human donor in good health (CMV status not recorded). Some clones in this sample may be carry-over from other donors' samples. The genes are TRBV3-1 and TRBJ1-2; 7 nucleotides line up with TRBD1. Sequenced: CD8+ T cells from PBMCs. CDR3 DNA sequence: TGTGCCAGCAGCCCCCCCGGGACAGAACGAAACTATGGCTACACCTTC. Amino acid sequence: CASSPPGTERNYGYTF.